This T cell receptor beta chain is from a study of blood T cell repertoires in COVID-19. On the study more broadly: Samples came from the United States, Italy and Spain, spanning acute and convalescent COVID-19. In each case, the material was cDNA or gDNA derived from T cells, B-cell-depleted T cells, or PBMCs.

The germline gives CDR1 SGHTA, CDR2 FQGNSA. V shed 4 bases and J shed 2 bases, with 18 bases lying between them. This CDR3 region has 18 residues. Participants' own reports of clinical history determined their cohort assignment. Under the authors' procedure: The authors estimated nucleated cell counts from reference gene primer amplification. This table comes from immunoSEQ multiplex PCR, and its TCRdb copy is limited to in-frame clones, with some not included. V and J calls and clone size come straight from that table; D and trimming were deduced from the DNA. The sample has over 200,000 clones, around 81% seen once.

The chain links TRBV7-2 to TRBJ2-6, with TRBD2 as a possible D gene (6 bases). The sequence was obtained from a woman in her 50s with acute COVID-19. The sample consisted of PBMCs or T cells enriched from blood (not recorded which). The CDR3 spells CASSSPGRGTPGANVLTF. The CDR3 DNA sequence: TGTGCCAGCAGCTCCCCGGGTCGAGGGACTCCTGGGGCCAACGTCCTGACTTTC. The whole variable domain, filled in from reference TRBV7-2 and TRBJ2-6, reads GAGVSQSPSNKVTEKGKDVELRCDPISGHTALYWYRQSLGQGLEFLIYFQGNSAPDKSGLPSDRFSAERTGGSVSTLTIQRTQQEDSAVYLCASSSPGRGTPGANVLTFGAGSRLTVL.